This entry lists 21 T cell receptor beta chains sequenced from one sample in a study of blood T cells in healthy people across ages. The authors ran a second PCR of about 6 to 11 cycles using a sample-barcoded 5' primer and a J-beta primer mix. One entry per CDR3 protein, called by TCRdb with MiXCR from the 5' RACE reads. This table has 1,300,000 or so distinct CDR3 sequences, around 59% appearing once. Specimen: blood. The receptor source for this set is a young man in good health.

About this clonotype itself: A much larger clone differs from this one at a single base, so this may be a read error. The chain carries TRBV4-1 and TRBJ1-2; perhaps TRBD1 as D (6 bases). Germline V gene sequence: CDR1 MGHRA, CDR2 YSYEKL. The CDR3 is 18 residues long. V lost 0 bases and J lost 4, with 21 bases in between. The CDR3 sequence is CASSQDPNKRGYSYGYTF. In DNA form, the CDR3 reads TGCGCCAGCAGCCAAGACCCTAATAAAAGGGGGTATAGCTATGGCTACACCTTC.

The genes are TRBV12-3 or TRBV12-4 and TRBJ1-2, with no clear D. This CDR3 spans 16 amino acids. Trimming removed 4 bases at V and 2 bases at J, with 17 bases between. As DNA, the CDR3 is TGTGCCAGCAGTTCCGGTTGGCGCCTTTCAAACTATGGCTACACCTTC. It yields the protein CASSSGWRLSNYGYTF.

J is TRBJ2-7 and V is TRBV6-2 or TRBV6-3; 8 nucleotides align to TRBD1. The germline gives CDR1 MNHEY, CDR2 SVGEGT. This CDR3 is built from 15 residues. The J segment lost 3 bases and the V segment lost 1 base, leaving 5 bases of the junction unmatched. In DNA form, the CDR3 reads TGTGCCAGCAGTTACTTGGACAGGGTTGACTACGAGCAGTACTTC. Translation gives CASSYLDRVDYEQYF.

The chain recombines TRBV4-1 with TRBJ2-6; TRBD2 matches 7 bases. CDR3 length: 17 amino acids. The trim removed 8 bases at V and 1 base at J, leaving 11 bases unmatched. The germline V gene encodes CDR1 MGHRA and CDR2 YSYEKL. This chain's CDR3 is CASRPETSWSGANVLTF. The CDR3 DNA reads as TGCGCCAGCCGCCCCGAGACTAGCTGGTCTGGGGCCAACGTCCTGACTTTC.

The chain couples TRBV4-2 to TRBJ2-1; D is possibly TRBD2 (5 bases). Germline loops: CDR1 LGHNA, CDR2 YNFKEQ. The CDR3 spans 12 residues. V lost 0 bases, J lost 10 bases, and 7 bases lay in between. CDR3 sequence (DNA): TGTGCCAGCAGCCAAGATAGCGAAGAGCAGTTCTTC. Its translation is CASSQDSEEQFF.

CDR3 in DNA: TGCAGTGCTAGTCCCCACAGGGGTCGGGAGACCCAGTACTTC. Residues: CSASPHRGRETQYF. The chain couples TRBV20-1 to TRBJ2-5, with 7 bases lining up with TRBD1. The J segment lost 5 bases and the V segment lost 3 bases, leaving 9 bases of the junction unmatched. Per the germline V gene, CDR1 is DFQATT and CDR2 is SNEGSKA (reference sequence). CDR3 length: 14 amino acids.

The J gene is TRBJ2-1, the V gene TRBV4-2, with 10 bases fitting TRBD2. The CDR3 consists of 16 residues. Trimming at V came to 2 bases and at J to 10 bases, leaving 11 bases not matched to a gene. Germline V lookup: CDR1 LGHNA, CDR2 YNFKEQ. The CDR3 coding sequence is TGTGCCAGCAGCCAACGTGCTAGCGGGAGTGGGGAGGAGCAGTTCTTC. Its protein is CASSQRASGSGEEQFF.

The rearrangement links TRBV6-2 or TRBV6-3 to TRBJ2-7; perhaps TRBD1 as D (5 bases). This CDR3 has 14 amino acids. Germline V lookup: CDR1 MNHEY, CDR2 SVGEGT. V lost 6 bases to trimming and J lost 0 bases, with 12 bases between them. CDR3 in amino acids: CASRTLQASYEQYF. CDR3 sequence (DNA): TGTGCCAGCAGAACCCTACAGGCCTCCTACGAGCAGTACTTC.

The rearrangement links TRBV4-1 to TRBJ2-1; TRBD1 or TRBD2 may be the D gene (6 bases each). The V end was cut by 4 bases, the J end by 13 bases, with 26 bases between. The germline V gene has CDR1 MGHRA and CDR2 YSYEKL. This CDR3 spans 16 amino acids. CDR3 sequence reads: CASSRGAAGSGETQFF. Here the CDR3 DNA reads TGCGCCAGCAGCCGGGGGGCGGCGGGGTCAGGAGAGACCCAGTTCTTC.

The chain is built from TRBV29-1 and TRBJ2-2, with 10 bases matching TRBD1. The CDR3 is made up of 14 amino acids. Unmatched junction bases numbered 8, after V lost 7 bases and J lost 6 bases. Germline assignment: CDR1 SQVTM and CDR2 ANQGSEA. The CDR3 DNA reads as TGCAGCGACCCCCGGGACAGGGGACCCGGGGAGCTGTTTTTT. Translating gives CSDPRDRGPGELFF.

CDR3 in amino acids: CASSQVAPTGELFF. The CDR3 coding sequence is TGTGCCAGCAGCCAAGTGGCTCCAACAGGGGAGCTGTTTTTT. The chain uses TRBV4-2 and TRBJ2-2; D gene uncertain. V lost 1 base and J lost 8, with 11 bases in between. There are 14 residues in the CDR3. CDR1 is LGHNA, CDR2 YNFKEQ, per germline.

This clonotype appeared a few times. This chain joins TRBV6-2 or TRBV6-3 and TRBJ2-1; a possible D gene is TRBD1 (5 bases). In germline, CDR1 is MNHEY, CDR2 SVGEGT. The CDR3 spans 13 residues. V was clipped by 5 bases and J by 7 bases, with 12 bases between them. The CDR3 DNA follows: TGTGCCAGCAGTAAGGACAACCTAAATGAGCAGTTCTTC. Encoded protein: CASSKDNLNEQFF.

The genes are TRBV29-1 and TRBJ2-1, with TRBD1 matching 7 bases. The CDR3 has 14 residues. CDR1 is SQVTM, CDR2 ANQGSEA, per germline. V trimming: 7 bases; J trimming: 2 bases; junction bases outside the gene matches: 8. CDR3 sequence: CSDQGGRTYNEQFF. The CDR3 bases are TGCAGCGACCAAGGGGGCCGGACCTACAATGAGCAGTTCTTC.

The chain joins TRBV5-1 to TRBJ2-5, with 9 nucleotides matching TRBD2. This CDR3 contains 15 residues. The germline V gene encodes CDR1 SGHRS and CDR2 YFSETQ. V lost 0 bases and J lost 11; bases outside the gene matches: 11. The CDR3 sequence is CASSLEAGGWNEQYF. CDR3 bases: TGCGCCAGCAGCTTGGAAGCGGGAGGCTGGAATGAGCAGTACTTC.

In regard to this clonotype: Compared with germline, one end of the junction differs, possibly owing to a read error. The rearrangement links TRBV5-1 to TRBJ2-5; tentative D call: TRBD2 (6 bases). The germline V gene has CDR1 SGHRS and CDR2 YFSETQ. The CDR3 has 17 amino acids. CDR3 amino acids: CASSLAKAMRREETQYF. The CDR3 bases are TGCGCCAGCAGCTTGGCCAAGGCCATGAGGAGGGAAGAAACCCAGTACTTC.

A few counts support this clonotype. This chain joins TRBV4-1 and TRBJ2-7; D not resolved. The V gene lost 1 base and the J gene lost 2 bases, with 15 bases spanning the gap. The germline CDR1 and CDR2 sequences are MGHRA and YSYEKL. The CDR3 totals 16 residues. CDR3 in DNA: TGCGCCAGCAGCCAAGGGCCGACTCCCGGAACCTACGAGCAGTACTTC. Its translation is CASSQGPTPGTYEQYF.

This chain connects TRBV7-2 to TRBJ2-3; 8 bases are a match to TRBD2. Germline V gene sequence: CDR1 SGHTA, CDR2 FQGNSA. V dropped 1 base and J dropped 5; count of bases not matched to a gene: 8. The CDR3 has 16 amino acids. This chain's CDR3 is CASSLERGSGVDTQYF. Written as DNA, the CDR3 is TGTGCCAGCAGCTTAGAGCGGGGTAGCGGGGTAGATACGCAGTATTTT. Based on the CDR3 plus reference TRBV7-2 and TRBJ2-3, the full variable domain is GAGVSQSPSNKVTEKGKDVELRCDPISGHTALYWYRQSLGQGLEFLIYFQGNSAPDKSGLPSDRFSAERTGGSVSTLTIQRTQQEDSAVYLCASSLERGSGVDTQYFGPGTRLTVL.

This clonotype was found a few times. The rearrangement uses TRBV21-1 and TRBJ1-1; the table's TRBD1 call for D was not verified on the DNA. TRBV21-1 is listed as a pseudogene. This CDR3 region has 11 residues. The DNA of the CDR3 is TGTGCCAGCCAGGGGGCCGCTGAAGCTTTCTTT. It is translated as CASQGAAEAFF.

A few counts support this clonotype. The rearrangement uses TRBV4-3 and TRBJ1-2, with D possibly being TRBD1 (5 bases). The CDR3 runs to 12 residues. The germline CDR1 and CDR2 sequences are LGHNA and YSLEER. Trimming removed 3 bases at V and 8 bases at J, with 10 bases between. The CDR3 DNA follows: TGCGCCAGCAGCCATCCCGAGGGGGGCTACACCTTC. It is translated as CASSHPEGGYTF.

As regards this clonotype: This may stem from a read error, because a much larger clone lies one nucleotide away. The CDR3, as DNA: TGTGCCAGCACTCCTGGGGTTACTCGGAGCTACACCTTC. It is translated as CASTPGVTRSYTF. The J gene is TRBJ1-2, the V gene TRBV28; D call uncertain. Germline lookup yields CDR1 MDHEN and CDR2 SYDVKM. V was clipped by 7 bases and J by 9 bases, with 18 bases between them. The CDR3 contains 13 residues.

CDR3: CASGPGQLSSTDTQYF. DNA of the CDR3: TGTGCTAGTGGTCCGGGACAGCTATCTAGCACAGATACGCAGTATTTT. V gene TRBV12-5 combines with J gene TRBJ2-3, with 7 bases matching TRBD1. The length of the CDR3 is 16 residues. Unmatched junction bases numbered 8, after V lost 5 bases and J lost 0 bases. Per germline, CDR1 LGHNT and CDR2 FRNRAP. Together with reference TRBV12-5 and TRBJ2-3, the CDR3 gives the full variable domain: DARVTQTPRHKVTEMGQEVTMRCQPILGHNTVFWYRQTMMQGLELLAYFRNRAPLDDSGMPKDRFSAEMPDATLATLKIQPSEPRDSAVYFCASGPGQLSSTDTQYFGPGTRLTVL.